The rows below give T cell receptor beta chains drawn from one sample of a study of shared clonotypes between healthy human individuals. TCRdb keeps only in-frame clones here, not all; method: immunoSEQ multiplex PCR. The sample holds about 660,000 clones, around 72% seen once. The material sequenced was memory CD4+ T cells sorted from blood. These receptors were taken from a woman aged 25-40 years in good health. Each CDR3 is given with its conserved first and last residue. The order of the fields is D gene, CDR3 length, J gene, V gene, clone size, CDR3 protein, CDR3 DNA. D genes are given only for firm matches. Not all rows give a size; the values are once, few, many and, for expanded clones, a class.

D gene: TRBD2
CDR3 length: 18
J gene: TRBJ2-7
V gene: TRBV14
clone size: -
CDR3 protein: CASSQAPLASGRAYEQYF
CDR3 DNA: TGTGCCAGCAGCCAAGCCCCGCTCGCCAGCGGGAGGGCCTACGAGCAGTACTTC

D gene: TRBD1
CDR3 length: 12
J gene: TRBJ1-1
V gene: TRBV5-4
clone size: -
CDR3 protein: CASSLATGKAFF
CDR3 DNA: TGTGCCAGCAGCTTGGCGACAGGGAAAGCTTTCTTT

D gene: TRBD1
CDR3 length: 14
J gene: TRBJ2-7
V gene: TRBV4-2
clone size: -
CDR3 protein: CASSTQGAYYEQYF
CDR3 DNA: TGTGCCAGCAGCACACAGGGGGCGTACTACGAGCAGTACTTC

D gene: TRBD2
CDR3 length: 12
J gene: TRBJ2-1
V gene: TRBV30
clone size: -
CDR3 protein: CAWTIVAGSHFF
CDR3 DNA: TGTGCCTGGACCATAGTAGCGGGGTCGCATTTCTTC

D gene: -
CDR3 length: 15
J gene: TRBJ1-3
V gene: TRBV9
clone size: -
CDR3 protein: CASSVAWGSGNTIYF
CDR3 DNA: TGTGCCAGCAGCGTAGCTTGGGGGTCTGGAAACACCATATATTTT

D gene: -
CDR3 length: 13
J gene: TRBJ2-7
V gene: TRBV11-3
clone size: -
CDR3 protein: CASSLVLGAEQYF
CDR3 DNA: TGTGCCAGCAGCTTAGTTCTGGGGGCCGAGCAGTACTTC

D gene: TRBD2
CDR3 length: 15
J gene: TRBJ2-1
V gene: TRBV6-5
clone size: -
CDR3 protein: CASRSGTSSGNEQFF
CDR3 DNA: TGTGCCAGCAGATCCGGGACTAGCTCCGGCAATGAGCAGTTCTTC

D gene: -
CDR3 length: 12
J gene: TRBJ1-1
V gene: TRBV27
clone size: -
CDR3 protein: CASRGLGGRAFF
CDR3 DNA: TGTGCCAGCAGGGGATTGGGGGGGCGAGCTTTCTTT

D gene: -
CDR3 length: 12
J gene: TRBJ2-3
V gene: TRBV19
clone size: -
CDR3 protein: CASSAGTDTQYF
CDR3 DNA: TGTGCCAGTAGTGCAGGGACAGATACGCAGTATTTT

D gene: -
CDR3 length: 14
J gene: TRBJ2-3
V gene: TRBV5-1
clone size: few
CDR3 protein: CASSLGDYTDTQYF
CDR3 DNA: TGCGCCAGCAGCTTAGGGGATTACACAGATACGCAGTATTTT

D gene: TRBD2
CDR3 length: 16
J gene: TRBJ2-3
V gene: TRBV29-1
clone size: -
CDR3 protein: CSVGGSAGGPGDTQYF
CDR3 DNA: TGCAGCGTTGGAGGCTCGGCGGGAGGGCCAGGGGATACGCAGTATTTT

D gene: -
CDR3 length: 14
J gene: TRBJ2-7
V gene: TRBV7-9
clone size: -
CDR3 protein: CASSLVGHSHEQYF
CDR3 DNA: TGTGCCAGCAGCTTAGTCGGCCATTCCCACGAGCAGTACTTC

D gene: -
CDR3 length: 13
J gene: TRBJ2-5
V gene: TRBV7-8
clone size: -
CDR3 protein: CASSSMGEETQYF
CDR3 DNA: TGTGCCAGCAGCTCCATGGGAGAAGAGACCCAGTACTTC

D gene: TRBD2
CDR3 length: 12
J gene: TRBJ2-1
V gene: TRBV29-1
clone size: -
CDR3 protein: CSVGSGRVEQFF
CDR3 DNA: TGCAGCGTGGGGAGCGGGAGGGTGGAGCAGTTCTTC

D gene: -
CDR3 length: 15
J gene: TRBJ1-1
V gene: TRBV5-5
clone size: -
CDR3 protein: CASSLGPLLNTEAFF
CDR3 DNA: TGTGCCAGCAGCTTGGGCCCCCTCTTAAACACTGAAGCTTTCTTT

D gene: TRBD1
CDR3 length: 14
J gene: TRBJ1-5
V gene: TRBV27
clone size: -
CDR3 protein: CASGRQGGNQPQHF
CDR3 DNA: TGTGCCAGCGGGCGACAGGGAGGAAATCAGCCCCAGCATTTT

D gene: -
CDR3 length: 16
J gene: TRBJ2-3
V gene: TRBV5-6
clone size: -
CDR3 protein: CASSLVTGDGTDTQYF
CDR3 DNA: TGTGCCAGCAGCTTGGTTACCGGAGACGGGACAGATACGCAGTATTTT

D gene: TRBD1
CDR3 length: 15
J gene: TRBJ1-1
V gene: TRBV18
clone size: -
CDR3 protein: CASSPNRDRGTEAFF
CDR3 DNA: TGTGCCAGCTCACCGAACCGGGACAGGGGCACTGAAGCTTTCTTT

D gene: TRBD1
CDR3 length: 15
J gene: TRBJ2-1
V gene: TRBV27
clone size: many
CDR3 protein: CASSPRGQKLNEQFF
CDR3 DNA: TGTGCCAGCAGTCCCCGGGGACAGAAACTCAATGAGCAGTTCTTC

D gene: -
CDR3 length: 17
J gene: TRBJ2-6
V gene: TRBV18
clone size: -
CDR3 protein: CASSPPRQSSGANVLTF
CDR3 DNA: TGTGCCAGCTCACCACCCCGACAGAGCTCTGGGGCCAACGTCCTGACTTTC

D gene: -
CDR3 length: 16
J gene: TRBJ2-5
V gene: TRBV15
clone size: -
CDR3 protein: CATSRDGLGIQETQYF
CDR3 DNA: TGTGCCACCAGCAGAGATGGATTGGGGATCCAAGAGACCCAGTACTTC

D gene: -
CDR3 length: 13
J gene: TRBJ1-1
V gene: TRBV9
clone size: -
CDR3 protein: CASSRERYTEAFF
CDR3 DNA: TGTGCCAGCAGCCGCGAAAGATACACTGAAGCTTTCTTT

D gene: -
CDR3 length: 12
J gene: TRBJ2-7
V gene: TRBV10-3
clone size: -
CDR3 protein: CAISERRYEQYF
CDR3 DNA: TGTGCCATCAGTGAGAGACGGTACGAGCAGTACTTC

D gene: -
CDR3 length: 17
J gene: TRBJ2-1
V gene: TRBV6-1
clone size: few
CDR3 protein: CASSAHFTGTSYNEQFF
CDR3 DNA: TGTGCCAGCAGTGCGCACTTTACCGGGACCTCCTACAATGAGCAGTTCTTC

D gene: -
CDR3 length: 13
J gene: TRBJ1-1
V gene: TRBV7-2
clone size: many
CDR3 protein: CASSLQGDTEAFF
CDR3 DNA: TGTGCCAGCAGCCTCCAGGGCGACACTGAAGCTTTCTTT

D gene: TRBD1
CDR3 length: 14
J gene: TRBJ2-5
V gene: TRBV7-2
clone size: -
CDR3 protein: CASSAKTGTETQYF
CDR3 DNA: TGTGCCAGCAGCGCAAAGACAGGGACCGAGACCCAGTACTTC

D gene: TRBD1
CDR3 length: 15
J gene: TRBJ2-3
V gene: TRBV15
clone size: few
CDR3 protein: CATSSGDRALDTQYF
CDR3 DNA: TGTGCCACCAGCAGTGGAGACAGGGCCCTGGATACGCAGTATTTT

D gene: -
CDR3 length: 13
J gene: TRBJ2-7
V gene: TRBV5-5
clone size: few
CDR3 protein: CASSLAPQLEQYF
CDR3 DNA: TGTGCCAGCAGCTTGGCTCCACAGCTCGAGCAGTACTTC

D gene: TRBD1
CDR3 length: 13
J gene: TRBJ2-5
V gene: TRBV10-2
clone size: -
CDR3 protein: CASSADRAETQYF
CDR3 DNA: TGCGCCAGCAGTGCGGACAGGGCTGAGACCCAGTACTTC

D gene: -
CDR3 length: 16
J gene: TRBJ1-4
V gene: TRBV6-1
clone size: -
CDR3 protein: CASSQGLAATNEKLFF
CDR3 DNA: TGTGCCAGCAGTCAAGGACTTGCGGCAACTAATGAAAAACTGTTTTTT

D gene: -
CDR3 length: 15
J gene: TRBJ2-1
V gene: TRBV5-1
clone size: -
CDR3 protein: CASKVTGGGYNEQFF
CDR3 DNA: TGCGCCAGCAAGGTAACGGGCGGAGGGTACAATGAGCAGTTCTTC

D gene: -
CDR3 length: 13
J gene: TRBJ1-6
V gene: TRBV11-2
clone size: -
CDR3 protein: CASSYSGESPLHF
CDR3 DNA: TGTGCCAGCAGTTACTCTGGGGAGTCACCCCTCCACTTT

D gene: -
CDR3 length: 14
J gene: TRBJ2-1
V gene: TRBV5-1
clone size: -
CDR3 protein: CASSWGPGSNEQFF
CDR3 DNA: TGCGCCAGCAGCTGGGGCCCGGGGAGCAATGAGCAGTTCTTC

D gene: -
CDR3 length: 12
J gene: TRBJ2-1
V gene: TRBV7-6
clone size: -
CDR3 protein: CASSLLYNEQFF
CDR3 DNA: TGTGCCAGCAGCCTACTCTACAATGAGCAGTTCTTC

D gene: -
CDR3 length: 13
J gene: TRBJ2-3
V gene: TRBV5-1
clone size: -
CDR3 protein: CATRRPSTDTQYF
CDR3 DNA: TGCGCCACCCGACGACCTAGCACAGATACGCAGTATTTT

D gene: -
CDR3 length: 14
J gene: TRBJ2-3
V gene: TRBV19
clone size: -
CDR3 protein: CATTAGTSTDTQYF
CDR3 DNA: TGTGCCACCACGGCCGGGACTAGCACAGATACGCAGTATTTT

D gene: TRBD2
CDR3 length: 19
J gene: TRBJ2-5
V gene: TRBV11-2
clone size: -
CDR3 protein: CASSSGRTSGRATQETQYF
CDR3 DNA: TGTGCCAGCAGCTCGGGGCGGACTAGCGGGAGGGCCACACAAGAGACCCAGTACTTC

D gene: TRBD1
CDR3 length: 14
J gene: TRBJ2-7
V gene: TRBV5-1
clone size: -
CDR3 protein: CASSVGTGGNEQYF
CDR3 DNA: TGCGCCAGCAGCGTAGGGACAGGGGGCAACGAGCAGTACTTC

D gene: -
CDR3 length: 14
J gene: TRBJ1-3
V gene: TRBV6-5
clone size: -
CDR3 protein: CASSLTVSGNTIYF
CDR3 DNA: TGTGCCAGCAGTTTGACCGTCTCTGGAAACACCATATATTTT

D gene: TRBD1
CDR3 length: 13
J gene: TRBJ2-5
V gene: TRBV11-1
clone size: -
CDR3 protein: CASSLTGSETQYF
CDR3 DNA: TGTGCCAGCAGCTTGACAGGGAGCGAGACCCAGTACTTC

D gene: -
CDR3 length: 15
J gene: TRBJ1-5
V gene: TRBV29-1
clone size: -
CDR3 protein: CSVVSSTDSNQPQHF
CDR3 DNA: TGCAGCGTTGTTAGTTCCACTGATAGCAATCAGCCCCAGCATTTT

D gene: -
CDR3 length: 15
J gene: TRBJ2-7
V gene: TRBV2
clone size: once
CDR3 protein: CASSEALGLGGEQYF
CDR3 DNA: TGTGCCAGCAGTGAAGCGCTAGGACTTGGAGGCGAGCAGTACTTC

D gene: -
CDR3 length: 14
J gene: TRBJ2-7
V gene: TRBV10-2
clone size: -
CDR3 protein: CASSENVGLYEQYF
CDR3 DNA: TGCGCCAGCAGTGAGAATGTAGGGCTCTACGAGCAGTACTTC

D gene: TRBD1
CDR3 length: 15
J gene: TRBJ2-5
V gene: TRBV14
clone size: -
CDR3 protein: CASSHLTGAQETQYF
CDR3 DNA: TGTGCCAGCAGCCACCTGACAGGGGCCCAAGAGACCCAGTACTTC

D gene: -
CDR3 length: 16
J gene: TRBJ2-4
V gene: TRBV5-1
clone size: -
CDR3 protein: CASSSRTPPGGDIQYF
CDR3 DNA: TGCGCCAGCAGCTCCCGGACACCCCCGGGTGGGGACATTCAGTACTTC

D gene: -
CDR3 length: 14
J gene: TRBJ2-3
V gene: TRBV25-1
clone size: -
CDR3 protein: CASSVAASTDTQYF
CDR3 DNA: TGTGCCAGCAGTGTAGCGGCTAGCACAGATACGCAGTATTTT

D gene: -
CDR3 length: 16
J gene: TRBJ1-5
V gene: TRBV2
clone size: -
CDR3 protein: CGSRRRGPLENQPQHF
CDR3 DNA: TGTGGGTCTCGCCGGAGGGGTCCTCTTGAGAATCAGCCCCAGCATTTT

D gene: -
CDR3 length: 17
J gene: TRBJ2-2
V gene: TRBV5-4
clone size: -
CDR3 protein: CASSLGGRDPSKGELFF
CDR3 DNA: TGTGCCAGCAGCTTGGGGGGCAGGGACCCATCAAAGGGGGAGCTGTTTTTT

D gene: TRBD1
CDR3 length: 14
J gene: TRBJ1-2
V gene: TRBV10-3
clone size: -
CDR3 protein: CAISEWTGWNGYTF
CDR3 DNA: TGTGCCATCAGTGAGTGGACAGGTTGGAATGGCTACACCTTC

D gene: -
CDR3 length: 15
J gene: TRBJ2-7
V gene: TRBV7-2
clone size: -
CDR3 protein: CASSQDYTGPREQYF
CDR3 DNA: TGTGCCAGCAGCCAGGACTATACGGGTCCTCGAGAGCAGTACTTC

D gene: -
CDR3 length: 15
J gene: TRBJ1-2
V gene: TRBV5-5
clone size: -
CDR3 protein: CASSLDPGMNYGYTF
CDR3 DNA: TGTGCCAGCAGCTTGGATCCGGGGATGAACTATGGCTACACCTTC

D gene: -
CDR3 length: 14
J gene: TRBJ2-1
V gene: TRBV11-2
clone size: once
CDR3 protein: CASSLGLADNEQFF
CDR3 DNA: TGTGCCAGCAGCTTAGGTCTCGCAGACAATGAGCAGTTCTTC

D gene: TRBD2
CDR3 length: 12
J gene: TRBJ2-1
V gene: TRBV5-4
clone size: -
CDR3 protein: CASSATSGEQFF
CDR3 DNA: TGTGCCAGCAGCGCTACTAGCGGGGAGCAGTTCTTC

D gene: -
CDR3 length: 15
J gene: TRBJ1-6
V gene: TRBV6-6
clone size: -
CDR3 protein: CASSYTGQGPLTLHF
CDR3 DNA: TGTGCCAGCAGTTACACGGGACAAGGCCCCCTCACCCTCCACTTT

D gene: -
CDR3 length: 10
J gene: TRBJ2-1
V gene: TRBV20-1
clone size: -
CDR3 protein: CSSVYNEQFF
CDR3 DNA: TGCAGTTCCGTTTACAATGAGCAGTTCTTC

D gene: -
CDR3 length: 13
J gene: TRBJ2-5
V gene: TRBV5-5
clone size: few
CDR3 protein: CASSLVSQETQYF
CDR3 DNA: TGTGCCAGCAGCTTGGTCAGCCAAGAGACCCAGTACTTC